This T cell receptor beta chain was recorded in a study of identical twins. The study's findings and limits: Diverse VJ usage suggested most zero-insertion clonotypes were not invariant T cells.

Germline V CDR1 and CDR2: DFQATT, SNEGSKA (reference sequence). The CDR3 is 13 amino acids. This clonotype was counted many times. Its antigen is as yet unknown. TCRdb ran MiXCR on the 5' RACE reads and lists one entry per CDR3 protein. Of around 690,000 distinct CDR3 sequences in the sample, over 20% were seen once. This sample also appeared in a second study, on T cells expressing NK-cell markers. That work states: Leadership of the CD3+CD56-NKG2C+ fraction also belonged to these clonotypes in several donors.

This chain links TRBV20-1 with TRBJ2-1; D is uncertain. Sequencing used PBMCs. This receptor was identified in a woman aged 18-30 years in good health. As DNA, the CDR3 is TGCTCAGGTGGGGTAACCTCCTACAATGAGCAGTTCTTC. Amino acids: CSGGVTSYNEQFF.